A selection of T cell receptor beta chains follows, all from one sample in a study of early T cells in non-severe SARS-CoV-2 infection. MiXCR, run by TCRdb on the 5' RACE reads, gives a single entry per CDR3 protein. The top ten clones hold 10% to 15% of a sample with tens of thousands of distinct CDR3 sequences, 9% to 10% of them seen once. Sequences were obtained from whole blood. The receptors shown here come from an adult who was a healthcare worker with PCR-confirmed SARS-CoV-2 infection or an uninfected control (not recorded which). Each CDR3 is given with its conserved first and last residue. The D gene is left open where the match is weak. Clone sizes are given selectively: once, few, many, or a class where the clone is expanded.

DNA,CDR3,V,size,J,D
TGTGCCAGCAGCTTAGAGACAGATAATTCACCCCTCCACTTT,CASSLETDNSPLHF,TRBV11-2,.,TRBJ1-6,.
TGCAGTGCAACGCCACCTCCGGAAGAGACCCAGTACTTC,CSATPPPEETQYF,TRBV20-1,.,TRBJ2-5,.
TGTGCCAGCAGTTATCCCAGCACAGATACGCAGTATTTT,CASSYPSTDTQYF,TRBV6-2/TRBV6-3,.,TRBJ2-3,.
TGTGCCAGCAGTGAAGCGCTTCGGGGGACACCTAGCTTC,CASSEALRGTPSF,TRBV6-1,many,TRBJ2-4,.
TGTGCCAGCAGTTTGTGGTCGATAACTAGCGTGGATACGCAGTATTTT,CASSLWSITSVDTQYF,TRBV27,few,TRBJ2-3,TRBD2
TGTGCCAGCTCCTTCGGGGGATCACAAGAGACCCAGTACTTC,CASSFGGSQETQYF,TRBV7-3,many,TRBJ2-5,.
TGTGCCAGCAGCCCCCGGGGGGGCAGGAATGAGCAGTTCTTC,CASSPRGGRNEQFF,TRBV7-9,many,TRBJ2-1,TRBD2
TGTGCCATCAGGCCTTCCCTAGCCGATGAGCAGTTCTTC,CAIRPSLADEQFF,TRBV10-3,.,TRBJ2-1,.
TGCAGTGCTCCCCGACTAGCGGGGGATGAGACCCAGTACTTC,CSAPRLAGDETQYF,TRBV20-1,medium-sized,TRBJ2-5,TRBD2
TGTGCCAGCAGCATTAGCGGGGGGGCCGTAGATACGCAGTATTTT,CASSISGGAVDTQYF,TRBV7-2,.,TRBJ2-3,TRBD2
TGTGCCATCAGTCCAGTCCGTGGCAGTCAGGGGTCCAATGAAAAACTGTTTTTT,CAISPVRGSQGSNEKLFF,TRBV10-3,.,TRBJ1-4,.
TGTGCAAGTCGCTTAGGAAGCGGGGACCAAGAGACCCAGTACTTC,CASRLGSGDQETQYF,TRBV12-2,many,TRBJ2-5,.
TGTGCCAGCAGCCAGGGGCCCCGAACTTTCTTT,CASSQGPRTFF,TRBV12-3/TRBV12-4,many,TRBJ1-1,.
TGCGCCAGCAGCTTCCGCGGTGAGGGGAGGAATTCACCCCTCCACTTT,CASSFRGEGRNSPLHF,TRBV5-1,few,TRBJ1-6,.
TGTGCCAGCACTCCCTGGGGCACAGATACGCAGTATTTT,CASTPWGTDTQYF,TRBV25-1,many,TRBJ2-3,.
TGCAGCGTTGTCGGGGTCACTGAAGCTTTCTTT,CSVVGVTEAFF,TRBV29-1,many,TRBJ1-1,.
TGTGCCAGCAGCTCCTTGACAGGGGCCTCCTACGAGCAGTACTTC,CASSSLTGASYEQYF,TRBV11-2,few,TRBJ2-7,TRBD1
TGTGCCTGGAGTGACCCCTCTTTAGTGCACGAGCAGTACTTC,CAWSDPSLVHEQYF,TRBV30,.,TRBJ2-7,.
TGTGCCAGCAGTTACCGCCAGCTGGATGGTTCCCATGAGCAGTTCTTC,CASSYRQLDGSHEQFF,TRBV6-6,.,TRBJ2-1,.
TGTGCCAGCATGTTCGGGGGGACTAGCACAGATACGCAGTATTTT,CASMFGGTSTDTQYF,TRBV2,.,TRBJ2-3,TRBD2
TGTGCCAGCAGCTCCCGGGACATCAGCTCTGGGGCCAACGTCCTGACTTTC,CASSSRDISSGANVLTF,TRBV5-6,many,TRBJ2-6,.
TGTGCCAGCACGGGGGTACTCCAAGAGACCCAGTACTTC,CASTGVLQETQYF,TRBV7-2,few,TRBJ2-5,.
TGTGCCAGCACCGAGCCAGGCGGGGGACTCACAGATACGCAGTATTTT,CASTEPGGGLTDTQYF,TRBV6-2/TRBV6-3,few,TRBJ2-3,TRBD2
TGTGCCAGCAGCACAGGGGGCGGACAGCCCCAGCATTTT,CASSTGGGQPQHF,TRBV7-6,many,TRBJ1-5,TRBD1
TGTGCCAGCAGTTTGACGGGGATGAACACTGAAGCTTTCTTT,CASSLTGMNTEAFF,TRBV12-3/TRBV12-4,many,TRBJ1-1,.
TGTGCCACTCGACAGCCCTATGGCTACACCTTC,CATRQPYGYTF,TRBV6-5,.,TRBJ1-2,.
TGCAGTGCTAGATCGGGACAGGCGGAAACTGAAGCTTTCTTT,CSARSGQAETEAFF,TRBV20-1,.,TRBJ1-1,TRBD1
TGTGCTAGTGGTTTCCCAGGGTCAGGCTACACCTTC,CASGFPGSGYTF,TRBV12-5,many,TRBJ1-2,.
TGCGCCAGCAGCAGGTCAGGGGGAAACGAGCAGTACTTC,CASSRSGGNEQYF,TRBV5-1,few,TRBJ2-7,TRBD1
TGCAGCGTTGCTGACAGGGCGGGTCAGCCCCAGCATTTT,CSVADRAGQPQHF,TRBV29-1,.,TRBJ1-5,TRBD1
TGCAGCGTTGCTCCGACAGCGAACACCGGGGAGCTGTTTTTT,CSVAPTANTGELFF,TRBV29-1,.,TRBJ2-2,.
TGCAGTGCTATCGGGGGACAGCCCTACAATGAGCAGTTCTTC,CSAIGGQPYNEQFF,TRBV20-1,many,TRBJ2-1,.
TGTGCCAGCAGCTTATGGTGGCCGCCCGGGACTAGAAGGGGACGCGGCACAGATACGCAGTATTTT,CASSLWWPPGTRRGRGTDTQYF,TRBV5-4,few,TRBJ2-3,TRBD2
TGTGCCAGCTCACCACCCCTTGCGGGGGATAGAAATGAGCAGTTCTTC,CASSPPLAGDRNEQFF,TRBV18,many,TRBJ2-1,TRBD2
TGTGCCAGCAGCTTACGTCCAGCAGGCACAGGAATCTACACCTTC,CASSLRPAGTGIYTF,TRBV7-9,.,TRBJ1-2,.
TGCAGTGCTAGACGAGATACGCAGTATTTT,CSARRDTQYF,TRBV20-1,few,TRBJ2-3,.
TGTGCCAGCAGCATCCGGGGGGCGAGCAGCACAGATACGCAGTATTTT,CASSIRGASSTDTQYF,TRBV11-2,many,TRBJ2-3,.
TGTGCCAGCTCTGGAGTTGGGGGCAATCAGCCCCAGCATTTT,CASSGVGGNQPQHF,TRBV28,few,TRBJ1-5,.
TGTGCCAGCAGCTTAGGGGTCGGAGGCAGAGGAGCAGATACGCAGTATTTT,CASSLGVGGRGADTQYF,TRBV7-9,few,TRBJ2-3,.
TGTGCCAGCAGTTACGGGGGGGACAGCTCCTACGAGCAGTACTTC,CASSYGGDSSYEQYF,TRBV6-2/TRBV6-3,.,TRBJ2-7,.
TGTGCCAGCAGAGGACGAGAAAAACTGTTTTTT,CASRGREKLFF,TRBV6-6,few,TRBJ1-4,.
TGTGCCAGTAGTATCGGACGGTATAATTCACCCCTCCACTTT,CASSIGRYNSPLHF,TRBV19,.,TRBJ1-6,.
TGTGCCAGCAGCTTAGGCCCAATAGGGCGGGGGCCTTACCAAGAGACCCAGTACTTC,CASSLGPIGRGPYQETQYF,TRBV7-3,medium-sized,TRBJ2-5,.
TGCAGCGACAAGACAGGCCTCGGTGGCTACACCTTC,CSDKTGLGGYTF,TRBV29-1,.,TRBJ1-2,.
TGTGCCGCCTCGCTGGATGGACGCAACACTGAAGCTTTCTTT,CAASLDGRNTEAFF,TRBV10-3,few,TRBJ1-1,.
TGTGCCAGCAGTCAAGGACAGGCCCAAGAGACCCAGTACTTC,CASSQGQAQETQYF,TRBV6-5,.,TRBJ2-5,TRBD1
TGTGCCAGCAGCTCGAGACAGGGCCTCCGGGAGACCCAGTACTTC,CASSSRQGLRETQYF,TRBV9,few,TRBJ2-5,TRBD1
TGTGCCAGCAGCCGTCGGAGCAATCAGCCCCAGCATTTT,CASSRRSNQPQHF,TRBV7-2,many,TRBJ1-5,.
TGTGCCAGCACCGACGGGGGTGGTGGAGAAAAACTGTTTTTT,CASTDGGGGEKLFF,TRBV6-2/TRBV6-3,.,TRBJ1-4,.
TGTGCCAGCAGCGTAGTAAACGGGGAGCTGTTTTTT,CASSVVNGELFF,TRBV9,many,TRBJ2-2,.
TGTGCCAGCAGTTTGGGGGCTATAGATACGCAGTATTTT,CASSLGAIDTQYF,TRBV28,many,TRBJ2-3,.
TGCGCCAGCAGCGTAGGAGGGGTCAACACTGAAGCTTTCTTT,CASSVGGVNTEAFF,TRBV5-1,few,TRBJ1-1,.
TGTGCCAGCAGGCCCGGGACGTCTGAAGCTTTCTTT,CASRPGTSEAFF,TRBV7-9,.,TRBJ1-1,.
TGCGCCAGCAGCCAAGAACCCGGTAACGAGCAGTACTTC,CASSQEPGNEQYF,TRBV4-1,many,TRBJ2-7,.
TGTGCCAGCAGTGACCCAGGCGAGCAGTACTTC,CASSDPGEQYF,TRBV6-2/TRBV6-3,many,TRBJ2-7,.